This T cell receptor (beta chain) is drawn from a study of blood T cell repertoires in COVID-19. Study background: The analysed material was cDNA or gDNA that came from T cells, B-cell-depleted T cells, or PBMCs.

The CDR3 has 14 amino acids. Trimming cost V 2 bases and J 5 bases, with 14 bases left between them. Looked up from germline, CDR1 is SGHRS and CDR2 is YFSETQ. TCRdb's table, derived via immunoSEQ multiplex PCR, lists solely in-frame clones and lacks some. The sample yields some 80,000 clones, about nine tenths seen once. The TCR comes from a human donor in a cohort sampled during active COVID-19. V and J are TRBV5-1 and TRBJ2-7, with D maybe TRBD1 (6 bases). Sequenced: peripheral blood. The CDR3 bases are TGCGCCAGCAGCTTCTATCGTTCAGGGGACGAGCAGTACTTC. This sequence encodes CASSFYRSGDEQYF. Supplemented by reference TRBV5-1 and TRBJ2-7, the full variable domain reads KAGVTQTPRYLIKTRGQQVTLSCSPISGHRSVSWYQQTPGQGLQFLFEYFSETQRNKGNFPGRFSGRQFSNSRSEMNVSTLELGDSALYLCASSFYRSGDEQYFGPGTRLTVT.